A single sample gave rise to the 19 T cell receptor beta chains below, sequenced in a study of cytomegalovirus exposure and HLA in healthy donors. PCR amplification relied on 60 Vbeta primers (plus 13 Jbeta primers). Clones were read by immunoSEQ multiplex PCR, and TCRdb kept only the in-frame ones, dropping some. The sample contains some 100,000 clones, around four fifths of which appear only once. What was sequenced was PBMCs. The receptors derive from a man aged 35-49 years in good health and CMV-seronegative.

The V and J genes are TRBV19 and TRBJ1-4; TRBD1 is a possible D gene (5 bases). Germline V gene sequence: CDR1 LNHDA, CDR2 SQIVND (reference sequence). This CDR3 has 15 amino acids. V was shortened by 6 bases and J by 5 bases, with 16 bases between the two germline ends. CDR3 residues: CASRGPRPPNEKLFF. CDR3 DNA: TGTGCCAGTAGGGGGCCGCGACCCCCCAATGAAAAACTGTTTTTT.

The gene calls are TRBV18 and TRBJ2-4; 9 bases map to TRBD1. The CDR3 consists of 16 residues. J lost 0 bases, V lost 5 bases, and 5 bases had no gene match. Germline-derived CDR1 and CDR2 are KGHSH and LQKENI. CDR3 amino acids: CASSITGGEAKNIQYF. The CDR3 bases are TGTGCCAGCTCAATAACAGGGGGCGAAGCCAAAAACATTCAGTACTTC.

This clone was observed a single time. The gene calls are TRBV10-3 and TRBJ1-6; no clear D gene. The germline V gene has CDR1 ENHRY and CDR2 SYGVKD. The CDR3 covers 15 residues. V lost 2 bases and J lost 6, with 11 bases in between. The CDR3 here is CAISEERPTNSPLHF. The CDR3 bases are TGTGCCATCAGTGAGGAGCGGCCGACTAATTCACCCCTCCACTTT.

This clone came up once. The gene calls are TRBV2 and TRBJ1-2; 8 nucleotides match TRBD1. Germline loops: CDR1 SNHLY, CDR2 FYNNEI. With V trimmed by 3 bases and J by 2 bases, 11 bases remained unmatched. The CDR3 is 17 residues long. CDR3 nucleotide sequence: TGTGCCAGCAGTGATATCGGACAGGGAGGAGCAAACTATGGCTACACCTTC. Protein: CASSDIGQGGANYGYTF.

In this sample, this clone turned up a few times. The J gene is TRBJ2-2, the V gene TRBV9; 8 positions agree with TRBD2. The CDR3 is made up of 16 amino acids. CDR1 is SGDLS, CDR2 YYNGEE, per germline. J lost 4 bases, V lost 2 bases, and 7 bases had no gene match. The CDR3 sequence: CASSVRSGGSTGELFF. The CDR3 DNA sequence: TGTGCCAGCAGCGTTAGGAGCGGGGGTTCCACCGGGGAGCTGTTTTTT.

The chain links TRBV6-5 to TRBJ2-7; no clear D. Looked up from germline, CDR1 is MNHEY and CDR2 is SVGAGI. V lost 8 bases and J 3 bases, leaving 17 bases between the germline ends. This CDR3 contains 14 residues. In DNA form, the CDR3 reads TGTGCCAGCGGCCGAGACACCGGAATCTACGAGCAGTACTTC. Translating it yields CASGRDTGIYEQYF.

V and J are TRBV18 and TRBJ1-2; possible D gene TRBD1, 5 bases. Germline V CDR1 and CDR2: KGHSH, LQKENI. Trimming cost V 3 bases and J 8 bases, with 13 bases left between them. The CDR3 has 13 residues. CDR3 sequence: CASSPGEGLGYTF. As DNA, the CDR3 is TGTGCCAGCTCACCCGGGGAGGGACTCGGCTACACCTTC.

The rearrangement joins TRBV7-2 to TRBJ1-5; 11 bases agree with TRBD1. This CDR3 spans 14 amino acids. Trimming removed 6 bases from V and 6 bases from J; junction bases left unmatched: 4. Germline V gene data show CDR1 as SGHTA and CDR2 as FQGNSA. The CDR3 protein is CASRAGTGGQPQHF. DNA for the CDR3: TGTGCCAGCAGAGCCGGGACAGGGGGTCAGCCCCAGCATTTT. Full variable domain (outside the CDR3, taken from reference TRBV7-2 and TRBJ1-5): GAGVSQSPSNKVTEKGKDVELRCDPISGHTALYWYRQSLGQGLEFLIYFQGNSAPDKSGLPSDRFSAERTGGSVSTLTIQRTQQEDSAVYLCASRAGTGGQPQHFGDGTRLSIL.

The gene calls are TRBV7-9 and TRBJ1-4; D might be TRBD1 (5 bases). CDR3 length equals 16 residues. Per the germline V gene, CDR1 is SEHNR and CDR2 is FQNEAQ (reference sequence). Trimming cost V 1 base and J 0 bases, with 9 bases left between them. The CDR3 reads CASSLGQFATNEKLFF. DNA for the CDR3: TGTGCCAGCAGCTTAGGACAGTTTGCAACTAATGAAAAACTGTTTTTT.

The V and J genes are TRBV28 and TRBJ1-6; a weak D match, TRBD1 (6 bases). V shed 1 base and J shed 8 bases, with 9 bases lying between them. Germline CDR1 reads MDHEN; CDR2 reads SYDVKM. This CDR3 has 14 amino acids. The CDR3 sequence is CASSLLGQHSPLHF. Written as DNA, the CDR3 is TGTGCCAGCAGTTTATTGGGACAACATTCACCCCTCCACTTT.

Only one count was recorded for this clone. V and J are TRBV5-8 and TRBJ1-1; 7 bases line up with TRBD1. Germline V gene data show CDR1 as SGHTS and CDR2 as YDEGEE. Trimming took 2 bases from V and 3 from J; bases not matched to a gene: 7. This CDR3 is built from 15 residues. The CDR3, as DNA: TGTGCCAGCAGCTTAGGTGACAGGGCGGACACTGAAGCTTTCTTT. Amino acids: CASSLGDRADTEAFF.

This clone appeared a few times. The chain couples TRBV7-9 to TRBJ2-3, with 12 bases aligning to TRBD1. This CDR3 is 14 amino acids long. CDR1 is SEHNR and CDR2 is FQNEAQ in the germline V gene (reference sequence). CDR3 region: CSSSGTGGIDTQYF. For the CDR3, the DNA is TGTTCCTCATCGGGGACAGGGGGCATAGATACGCAGTATTTT.

This chain joins TRBV19 and TRBJ2-1; 11 nucleotides match TRBD2. Per germline, CDR1 LNHDA and CDR2 SQIVND (reference sequence). Trimming at V came to 5 bases and at J to 8 bases, leaving 14 bases not matched to a gene. The CDR3 covers 17 residues. CDR3 sequence: CASSLRLAGGPLDEQFF. CDR3 nucleotides: TGTGCCAGTAGTTTACGCCTAGCGGGGGGTCCCTTAGATGAGCAGTTCTTC.

A word on this clone: The junction differs from germline at one of its ends, possibly a read error. This chain connects TRBV7-9 to TRBJ2-5; unclear D gene. This CDR3 contains 14 residues. Germline V gene data show CDR1 as SEHNR and CDR2 as FQNEAQ (reference sequence). CDR3 bases: TGTTCCAGCTGGCACGGGTCGGCAAAAGAGACCCAGTACTTC. Translating it yields CSSWHGSAKETQYF.

The chain employs TRBV29-1 and TRBJ1-3; D possibly corresponds to TRBD1 (5 bases). Trimming stripped 4 bases from V and 3 bases from J, with 10 bases between. Germline CDR1 reads SQVTM; CDR2 reads ANQGSEA. The CDR3 contains 13 residues. CDR3 amino acids: CSVGTHYGNTIYF. The CDR3 DNA follows: TGCAGCGTTGGGACACACTATGGAAACACCATATATTTT.

In regard to this clone: Other DNA sequences from this sample encode an identical CDR3 as well. V gene TRBV2 combines with J gene TRBJ2-7; tentatively, D is TRBD1 (5 bases). V lost 1 base, J lost 4 bases, and 8 bases lay in between. The CDR3 length is 13 residues. Germline V gene sequence: CDR1 SNHLY, CDR2 FYNNEI. For the CDR3, the DNA is TGTGCCAGCAGTGAAGACAGGAGTTACGAGCAGTACTTC. This sequence encodes CASSEDRSYEQYF.

V is TRBV30 and J is TRBJ1-1, with TRBD1 as a possible D gene (5 bases). Germline V lookup: CDR1 GTSNPN, CDR2 SVGIG (reference sequence). This CDR3 comprises 13 residues. Trimming stripped 0 bases from V and 8 bases from J, with 13 bases between. For the CDR3, the DNA is TGTGCCTGGAGTGTTGGAGGGGCGATGGAAGCTTTCTTT. It specifies CAWSVGGAMEAFF.

This clone was detected once. V is TRBV5-1 and J is TRBJ2-3; 12 nucleotides line up with TRBD2. The CDR3 runs 15 residues. The germline V gene encodes CDR1 SGHRS and CDR2 YFSETQ. J lost 4 bases, V lost 4 bases, and 4 bases had no gene match. The CDR3 region is CASSPTSGGADTQYF. In nucleotides, the CDR3 is TGCGCCAGCAGCCCGACTAGCGGGGGAGCAGATACGCAGTATTTT.

The CDR3 here is CASSLRGSGYGYTF. CDR3 DNA sequence: TGTGCCAGCAGCTTAAGAGGCTCGGGCTATGGCTACACCTTC. This chain connects TRBV7-9 to TRBJ1-2; D remains ambiguous. V shed 2 bases and J shed 4 bases, with 11 bases lying between them. The germline V gene has CDR1 SEHNR and CDR2 FQNEAQ (reference sequence). The CDR3 spans 14 residues.